The rows below give T cell receptor beta chains drawn from one sample of a study of breast tumors, draining lymph nodes, adjacent tissues. TCRdb passed the multiplex PCR reads through MiXCR, listing each CDR3 protein once. The sample has 250,000 or so distinct CDR3 sequences; 30% are singletons. Sequencing used axillary lymph node tissue. Receptor source: a female donor with breast cancer. Some clones in this sample may be carry-over from other donors' samples. Each CDR3 is given with its conserved first and last residue. A D gene is named only where the DNA matches it firmly. Expanded clones get a size class; other rows say once, few or many, or leave the size out.

v_call	j_call	clone_size	d_call	cdr3_aa	cdr3_nt
TRBV3-1	TRBJ2-5	.	TRBD1	CASSQGTAETRYF	TGCGCCAGCAGCCAAGGGACAGCTGAGACCCGGTACTTC
TRBV20-1	TRBJ2-2	few	TRBD1	CSARRAGGATTGELFF	TGCAGTGCTAGGAGGGCAGGGGGCGCGACCACCGGGGAGCTGTTTTTT
TRBV20-1	TRBJ2-3	many	TRBD2	CSAEAGTSTDTQYF	TGCAGTGCCGAAGCGGGAACGAGCACAGATACGCAGTATTTT
TRBV5-1	TRBJ1-4	many	TRBD1	CASSLGQGAANEKLFF	TGCGCCAGCAGCTTGGGGCAGGGGGCAGCTAATGAAAAACTGTTTTTT
TRBV13	TRBJ2-1	few	TRBD2	CASSLHRREGNEQFF	TGTGCCAGCAGCTTACATCGGCGGGAGGGGAATGAGCAGTTCTTC
TRBV4-2	TRBJ1-3	.	TRBD1	CASSRSGQGNTIYF	TGTGCCAGCAGCCGGTCGGGACAGGGGAACACCATATATTTT
TRBV7-2	TRBJ2-7	many	TRBD2	CASSFVAGEGEQYF	TGTGCCAGCAGCTTTGTAGCGGGAGAAGGCGAGCAGTACTTC
TRBV6-5	TRBJ2-6	many	TRBD2	CASSPTSGKSSGANVLTF	TGTGCCAGCAGTCCCACTAGCGGGAAGAGCTCTGGGGCCAACGTCCTGACTTTC
TRBV7-9	TRBJ2-3	many	TRBD2	CASSEREFADTQYF	TGTGCCAGCAGCGAGCGGGAGTTCGCAGATACGCAGTATTTT
TRBV5-1	TRBJ2-1	few	.	CASSAYFNEQFF	TGCGCCAGCAGCGCCTACTTCAATGAGCAGTTCTTC
TRBV6-1	TRBJ2-7	many	TRBD1	CASSEQPGQGYEQYF	TGTGCCAGCAGTGAACAACCGGGACAGGGCTACGAGCAGTACTTC
TRBV25-1	TRBJ2-3	once	TRBD2	CAKQLNSGRASDTQYF	TGTGCCAAGCAGCTGAATAGCGGGAGGGCTTCAGATACGCAGTATTTT
TRBV13	TRBJ2-3	once	.	CASSLRGGSGLSSDTQYF	TGTGCCAGCAGCCTCCGCGGTGGTAGCGGACTTAGCTCAGATACGCAGTACTTT
TRBV7-3	TRBJ1-1	once	.	CASRQVMNTEAFF	TGTGCCAGCAGACAGGTAATGAACACTGAAGCTTTCTTT
TRBV11-2	TRBJ1-2	many	.	CASSLDPRPSGYTF	TGTGCCAGCAGCTTAGATCCCCGGCCCTCTGGCTACACCTTC
TRBV2	TRBJ2-7	many	.	CASSETGGPPGEQYF	TGTGCCAGCAGCGAGACAGGAGGCCCCCCGGGCGAGCAGTACTTC
TRBV29-1	TRBJ2-6	.	.	CSTGGGSNVLTF	TGCAGCACAGGAGGGGGGTCCAACGTCCTGACTTTC
TRBV5-6	TRBJ2-7	.	.	CASSLGASESFEQYF	TGCGCCAGCAGCTTGGGGGCTAGCGAGAGCTTCGAGCAGTACTTC
TRBV19	TRBJ1-1	few	.	CASRWDQKAFF	TGTGCCAGTAGGTGGGACCAGAAAGCTTTCTTT
TRBV11-1	TRBJ2-7	.	TRBD1	CASSLDGGQGVVYEQYF	TGTGCCAGCAGCTTAGACGGGGGACAGGGAGTCGTGTACGAGCAGTACTTC
TRBV3-2	TRBJ2-7	few	.	CARYRTGSRDEQYF	TGTGCCCGTTATAGGACAGGGTCACGAGACGAGCAGTACTTC
TRBV4-3	TRBJ2-7	many	TRBD2	CASSQDLGLAAGEQYF	TGCGCCAGCAGCCAAGATTTAGGGCTAGCGGCGGGTGAGCAGTACTTC
TRBV11-2	TRBJ2-7	.	TRBD2	CASSSGTSTGYEQYF	TGTGCCAGCAGCTCTGGGACTAGCACCGGCTACGAGCAGTACTTC
TRBV20-1	TRBJ1-1	.	TRBD1	CSARTGGMTEAFF	TGCAGTGCTAGGACAGGGGGCATGACTGAAGCTTTCTTT
TRBV9	TRBJ2-7	many	TRBD1	CASSVGGTGVYEQYF	TGTGCCAGCAGCGTAGGAGGGACAGGGGTCTACGAGCAGTACTTC
TRBV5-1	TRBJ2-3	once	.	CASSLYPGDAQYF	TGCGCCAGCAGCTTGTATCCTGGGGATGCCCAGTATTTT
TRBV11-1	TRBJ2-1	many	.	CASSQGGLVGDEQFF	TGTGCCAGCAGCCAAGGCGGGCTAGTTGGCGATGAGCAGTTCTTC
TRBV7-9	TRBJ1-4	many	.	CASSLRQANEKLFF	TGTGCCAGCAGCTTAAGACAGGCTAATGAAAAACTGTTTTTT
TRBV12-3/TRBV12-4	TRBJ1-1	few	.	CASSPGRGEAFF	TGTGCCAGCAGCCCAGGGAGGGGTGAAGCTTTCTTT
TRBV7-9	TRBJ2-7	many	.	CASSNKARVSYEQYF	TGTGCCAGCAGCAATAAGGCCAGGGTTTCCTACGAGCAGTACTTC
TRBV20-1	TRBJ1-2	many	.	CSARDRGSGYTF	TGCAGTGCTAGAGATCGGGGGAGCGGCTACACCTTC
TRBV20-1	TRBJ1-1	.	.	CSARPPGGNTEAFF	TGCAGTGCTAGACCCCCCGGAGGGAACACTGAAGCTTTCTTT
TRBV20-1	TRBJ1-6	many	TRBD1	CSARAGQGSSPLHF	TGCAGTGCTAGAGCGGGACAGGGGAGTTCACCCCTCCACTTT
TRBV5-1	TRBJ2-5	.	.	CASSLEQARQETQYF	TGCGCCAGCAGCTTGGAACAGGCCCGCCAAGAGACCCAGTACTTC
TRBV29-1	TRBJ2-1	few	.	CSVDRGRNEQFF	TGCAGCGTTGACAGGGGCCGCAATGAGCAGTTCTTC
TRBV20-1	TRBJ2-7	many	.	CSARPRTDPRRYEQYF	TGCAGTGCTAGGCCCCGGACAGACCCAAGGAGGTACGAGCAGTACTTC
TRBV12-3/TRBV12-4	TRBJ2-7	many	.	CASSPSRIGEQYF	TGTGCCAGCAGTCCAAGCCGGATCGGGGAGCAGTACTTC
TRBV20-1	TRBJ2-1	.	.	CSQVKSGSYAEQFF	TGCAGCCAGGTTAAGTCAGGCTCCTACGCTGAGCAGTTCTTC
TRBV20-1	TRBJ2-1	many	TRBD2	CSASSGLGYNEQFF	TGCAGTGCTTCATCGGGACTAGGTTACAATGAGCAGTTCTTC
TRBV19	TRBJ2-2	.	.	CASSMDPNTGELSW	TGTGCCAGTAGTATGGACCCGAACACCGGGGAGCTGTCTTGG
TRBV7-2	TRBJ2-3	.	TRBD2	CASSFFSGSRTDTQYF	TGTGCCAGCAGCTTCTTTAGCGGGAGCCGCACAGATACGCAGTATTTT
TRBV5-1	TRBJ2-7	many	TRBD1	CASSPDRVGGEEQYF	TGCGCCAGCAGCCCCGACAGGGTAGGTGGTGAGGAGCAGTACTTC
TRBV4-1	TRBJ2-7	many	.	CASSQDPTSYEQYF	TGCGCCAGCAGCCAAGATCCCACCTCCTACGAGCAGTACTTC
TRBV6-1	TRBJ2-1	few	.	CASSDSRYNEQFF	TGTGCCAGCAGTGATTCGCGTTACAATGAGCAGTTCTTC
TRBV5-4	TRBJ2-1	many	.	CASRPGTTNEQFF	TGTGCCAGCAGGCCCGGGACCACCAATGAGCAGTTCTTC
TRBV6-5	TRBJ2-7	many	TRBD2	CASIQGLVGEQYF	TGTGCCAGCATCCAGGGACTAGTGGGTGAGCAGTACTTC
TRBV5-8	TRBJ1-2	many	.	CASSLPGGQGAYTF	TGTGCCAGCAGCTTGCCAGGCGGGCAGGGAGCCTACACCTTC
TRBV6-1	TRBJ2-7	many	.	CASSVVSAYEQYF	TGTGCCAGCAGTGTAGTCTCGGCCTACGAGCAGTACTTC
TRBV4-1	TRBJ1-5	many	.	CASSQGQDQPQHF	TGCGCCAGCAGCCAAGGGCAAGATCAGCCCCAGCATTTT